A selection of T cell receptor beta chains follows, all from one sample in a study of cytomegalovirus exposure and HLA in healthy donors. TCRdb's table, derived via immunoSEQ multiplex PCR, lists solely in-frame clones and lacks some. The profile shows 150,000 to 200,000 clones, roughly 82% of them singletons. The sequenced sample consisted of PBMCs. The receptors originated from a woman between 25 and 40 years old in good health and CMV-seropositive. CDR3s include the opening cysteine and the closing phenylalanine or tryptophan. The order of the fields is CDR3 protein, CDR3 DNA, V gene, J gene, clone size, D gene. The D gene is left open where the match is weak. The size entry is marked missing in some rows and otherwise reads once, few, many or a size class.

CDR3aa: CASSRYSDPYEQYF
CDR3nt: TGTGCCAGCAGCCGATATAGCGACCCCTACGAGCAGTACTTC
v_gene: TRBV7-3
j_gene: TRBJ2-7
abundance: few
d_gene: -

CDR3aa: CASAGGQGRREPQHF
CDR3nt: TGTGCCAGCGCGGGGGGACAGGGGCGGCGTGAGCCCCAGCATTTT
v_gene: TRBV6-1
j_gene: TRBJ1-5
abundance: -
d_gene: TRBD1

CDR3aa: CSARRSLEAFF
CDR3nt: TGCAGTGCTAGAAGGAGCCTTGAAGCTTTCTTT
v_gene: TRBV20-1
j_gene: TRBJ1-1
abundance: -
d_gene: -

CDR3aa: CASSGQAHQPQHF
CDR3nt: TGTGCCAGCAGTGGGCAGGCCCATCAGCCCCAGCATTTT
v_gene: TRBV25-1
j_gene: TRBJ1-5
abundance: few
d_gene: -

CDR3aa: CAANRLAVSTDTQYF
CDR3nt: TGTGCCGCAAACCGGCTAGCGGTTAGCACAGATACGCAGTATTTT
v_gene: TRBV6-1
j_gene: TRBJ2-3
abundance: -
d_gene: TRBD2

CDR3aa: CATGTSGRVTGELFF
CDR3nt: TGTGCCACCGGGACTAGCGGGAGAGTCACCGGGGAGCTGTTTTTT
v_gene: TRBV15
j_gene: TRBJ2-2
abundance: many
d_gene: TRBD2

CDR3aa: CASSPGQGLFYGYTF
CDR3nt: TGTGCCAGCAGTCCTGGTCAGGGCCTATTCTATGGCTACACCTTC
v_gene: TRBV27
j_gene: TRBJ1-2
abundance: -
d_gene: -

CDR3aa: CASSRGTGGTTEAFF
CDR3nt: TGTGCCAGCAGTAGGGGGACAGGGGGGACCACTGAAGCTTTCTTT
v_gene: TRBV25-1
j_gene: TRBJ1-1
abundance: -
d_gene: TRBD1

CDR3aa: CASSPIGQGVEYEQYF
CDR3nt: TGCGCCAGCAGCCCAATAGGACAGGGCGTTGAATACGAGCAGTACTTC
v_gene: TRBV5-1
j_gene: TRBJ2-7
abundance: -
d_gene: TRBD1

CDR3aa: CASSTSGSWDLFF
CDR3nt: TGTGCCAGCAGTACCAGCGGGAGCTGGGACTTGTTCTTC
v_gene: TRBV6-6
j_gene: TRBJ2-1
abundance: -
d_gene: TRBD2

CDR3aa: CAISDFGQGYGGYTF
CDR3nt: TGTGCCATCAGTGACTTCGGACAGGGTTATGGTGGCTACACCTTC
v_gene: TRBV10-3
j_gene: TRBJ1-2
abundance: -
d_gene: TRBD1

CDR3aa: CASRLAGGPSEQFF
CDR3nt: TGTGCCAGCAGGCTAGCGGGAGGGCCTAGTGAGCAGTTCTTC
v_gene: TRBV2
j_gene: TRBJ2-1
abundance: once
d_gene: TRBD2

CDR3aa: CASSLDLAGGLTDTQYF
CDR3nt: TGCGCCAGCAGCTTGGATCTAGCGGGAGGTTTAACAGATACGCAGTATTTT
v_gene: TRBV5-1
j_gene: TRBJ2-3
abundance: -
d_gene: TRBD2

CDR3aa: CASSSQGTSTDTQYF
CDR3nt: TGCGCCAGCAGCTCGCAGGGTACTAGCACAGATACGCAGTATTTT
v_gene: TRBV5-1
j_gene: TRBJ2-3
abundance: -
d_gene: -

CDR3aa: CASSDRRPDRASYNEQFF
CDR3nt: TGTGCCAGCAGTGACCGGAGACCAGACAGGGCCTCCTACAATGAGCAGTTCTTC
v_gene: TRBV6-4
j_gene: TRBJ2-1
abundance: -
d_gene: TRBD1

CDR3aa: CASSRRGMNTEAFF
CDR3nt: TGTGCCAGTAGTCGTCGGGGTATGAACACTGAAGCTTTCTTT
v_gene: TRBV19
j_gene: TRBJ1-1
abundance: few
d_gene: -

CDR3aa: CASSLGSRTGLETQYF
CDR3nt: TGTGCCAGCAGCTTGGGGTCTCGGACAGGTCTAGAGACCCAGTACTTC
v_gene: TRBV5-4
j_gene: TRBJ2-5
abundance: -
d_gene: TRBD1

CDR3aa: CASSRQGFYEQYF
CDR3nt: TGTGCCAGCAGCCGACAGGGTTTCTACGAGCAGTACTTC
v_gene: TRBV11-2
j_gene: TRBJ2-7
abundance: -
d_gene: TRBD1

CDR3aa: CASSPDDSYGYTF
CDR3nt: TGTGCCAGCAGCCCCGACGACAGCTATGGCTACACCTTC
v_gene: TRBV5-6
j_gene: TRBJ1-2
abundance: -
d_gene: -

CDR3aa: CASSLSSPGQETQYF
CDR3nt: TGTGCCAGCAGCTTATCATCCCCGGGACAAGAGACCCAGTACTTC
v_gene: TRBV7-2
j_gene: TRBJ2-5
abundance: -
d_gene: -

CDR3aa: CASSHHRDNEQYF
CDR3nt: TGCGCCAGCAGCCATCACAGGGATAACGAGCAGTACTTC
v_gene: TRBV4-1
j_gene: TRBJ2-7
abundance: once
d_gene: -

CDR3aa: CASSFWTGLSYNEQFF
CDR3nt: TGCGCCAGCAGCTTTTGGACAGGGCTGTCCTACAATGAGCAGTTCTTC
v_gene: TRBV4-1
j_gene: TRBJ2-1
abundance: -
d_gene: TRBD1

CDR3aa: CASTQTVNTEAFF
CDR3nt: TGTGCCAGTACCCAGACAGTGAACACTGAAGCTTTCTTT
v_gene: TRBV19
j_gene: TRBJ1-1
abundance: -
d_gene: -

CDR3aa: CASSVQGHEQYF
CDR3nt: TGTGCCAGCAGCGTCCAGGGTCACGAGCAGTACTTC
v_gene: TRBV5-6
j_gene: TRBJ2-7
abundance: -
d_gene: -

CDR3aa: CASSPAGTVSYNEQFF
CDR3nt: TGTGCCAGCAGCCCAGCCGGGACTGTGTCCTACAATGAGCAGTTCTTC
v_gene: TRBV7-2
j_gene: TRBJ2-1
abundance: -
d_gene: -

CDR3aa: CASPPGNQETQYF
CDR3nt: TGTGCCAGCCCGCCAGGGAATCAAGAGACCCAGTACTTC
v_gene: TRBV5-8
j_gene: TRBJ2-5
abundance: -
d_gene: -

CDR3aa: CASSADRRPYNEQFF
CDR3nt: TGTGCCAGCAGCGCGGACAGGCGACCCTACAATGAGCAGTTCTTC
v_gene: TRBV5-6
j_gene: TRBJ2-1
abundance: -
d_gene: TRBD1

CDR3aa: CASSSVTGSLTNEQFF
CDR3nt: TGCGCCAGCAGCTCAGTGACAGGGTCCCTTACGAATGAGCAGTTCTTC
v_gene: TRBV5-1
j_gene: TRBJ2-1
abundance: -
d_gene: TRBD1

CDR3aa: CASSVTPAGWGNEQFF
CDR3nt: TGTGCCAGCAGCGTAACACCGGCGGGATGGGGGAATGAGCAGTTCTTC
v_gene: TRBV9
j_gene: TRBJ2-1
abundance: -
d_gene: -

CDR3aa: CASSFGGTGDYEQYF
CDR3nt: TGTGCCAGCAGTTTTGGCGGGACAGGGGACTACGAGCAGTACTTC
v_gene: TRBV27
j_gene: TRBJ2-7
abundance: -
d_gene: TRBD1

CDR3aa: CAISEESDSGNTIYF
CDR3nt: TGTGCCATCAGTGAGGAGTCCGACTCTGGAAACACCATATATTTT
v_gene: TRBV10-3
j_gene: TRBJ1-3
abundance: -
d_gene: -

CDR3aa: CASKNRLADTDTQYF
CDR3nt: TGCGCCAGCAAAAACCGACTAGCGGACACAGATACGCAGTATTTT
v_gene: TRBV5-1
j_gene: TRBJ2-3
abundance: -
d_gene: TRBD2

CDR3aa: CASSTSGQTAYGYTF
CDR3nt: -
v_gene: TRBV28
j_gene: TRBJ1-2
abundance: few
d_gene: -

CDR3aa: CASSSTGRSEAFF
CDR3nt: TGTGCCAGCAGCTCCACCGGGAGGTCTGAAGCTTTCTTT
v_gene: TRBV5-6
j_gene: TRBJ1-1
abundance: -
d_gene: -

CDR3aa: CASSQNRDDYGYTF
CDR3nt: TGTGCCAGCTCACAGAACAGGGACGACTATGGCTACACCTTC
v_gene: TRBV18
j_gene: TRBJ1-2
abundance: -
d_gene: -

CDR3aa: CASSLSFRISETQYF
CDR3nt: TGTGCCAGCAGTTTATCTTTCAGGATTTCAGAGACCCAGTACTTC
v_gene: TRBV27
j_gene: TRBJ2-5
abundance: -
d_gene: -

CDR3aa: CASSLPSGRRQETQYF
CDR3nt: TGTGCCAGCAGTTTACCTAGCGGCCGCCGTCAAGAGACCCAGTACTTC
v_gene: TRBV28
j_gene: TRBJ2-5
abundance: -
d_gene: TRBD2

CDR3aa: CSVVWREVNEQFF
CDR3nt: TGCAGCGTTGTGTGGCGGGAGGTCAATGAGCAGTTCTTC
v_gene: TRBV29-1
j_gene: TRBJ2-1
abundance: -
d_gene: TRBD2

CDR3aa: CASSLGGLAVDTQYF
CDR3nt: TGCGCCAGCAGTCTGGGGGGACTAGCGGTGGATACGCAGTATTTT
v_gene: TRBV5-1
j_gene: TRBJ2-3
abundance: -
d_gene: TRBD2

CDR3aa: CASSSIAGGTDTQYF
CDR3nt: TGCGCCAGCAGCTCAATAGCGGGAGGCACAGATACGCAGTATTTT
v_gene: TRBV5-1
j_gene: TRBJ2-3
abundance: -
d_gene: TRBD2

CDR3aa: CASSLREANEKLFF
CDR3nt: TGTGCCAGCAGCTTGAGGGAGGCTAATGAAAAACTGTTTTTT
v_gene: TRBV5-4
j_gene: TRBJ1-4
abundance: -
d_gene: -

CDR3aa: CASSLVRFNEQFF
CDR3nt: TGTGCCAGTTCACTAGTGAGGTTCAATGAGCAGTTCTTC
v_gene: TRBV6-5
j_gene: TRBJ2-1
abundance: -
d_gene: -